The 19 T cell receptor beta chains below come from one sample, sequenced in a study of T cells in women clearing cervical HPV infection. Profiled with immunoSEQ multiplex PCR; TCRdb holds only in-frame clones, not every one. This sample carries fewer than 15,000 clones, with 20% to 25% going to the ten biggest clones. The source material was blood buffy coat. The origin of the receptors is a woman aged 18 to 75 with a cervical HPV16 infection that either progressed to CIN3+ or cleared (not recorded which).

Regarding this clone: The DNA ends 3 residues before the CDR3 does, and the rest of the CDR3 is filled in from the germline J gene. This chain links TRBV5-4 with TRBJ1-2, with D unclear. The V and J ends lost 4 bases and 7 bases respectively, with 14 bases between them. Germline CDR1 reads SGHNT; CDR2 reads YYREEE (reference sequence). CDR3 length: 13 amino acids. This CDR3 is CASSGDGLAGYTF. The DNA read from the CDR3 is TGTGCCAGCAGCGGAGACGGGTTGGCTGGC.

Remarks on this clone: Read sequence stops 3 residues before the CDR3 end, and the germline J gene provides the missing end. The rearrangement joins TRBV2 to TRBJ2-2; 8 nucleotides match TRBD1. Germline V gene sequence: CDR1 SNHLY, CDR2 FYNNEI. The V gene end was trimmed by 1 base and the J gene end by 4 bases; junction bases not matched to a gene: 2. The length of the CDR3 is 15 residues. The CDR3: CASSEVGQGTGELFF. CDR3 DNA, as far as it was read: TGTGCCAGCAGTGAAGTAGGACAGGGCACCGGGGAG.

On this clone itself: The DNA ends 3 residues before the CDR3 does, and the rest of the CDR3 is filled in from the germline J gene. This chain links TRBV2 with TRBJ1-4; 8 bases fit TRBD1. J was trimmed by 6 bases and V by 5 bases; bases with no gene match: 8. The CDR3 is 15 amino acids. Germline-derived CDR1 and CDR2 are SNHLY and FYNNEI. The CDR3 here is CASSPADRVDEKLFF. Incomplete CDR3 DNA: TGTGCCAGCAGTCCTGCGGACAGGGTAGATGAAAAA.

With regard to this clone: The missing CDR3 end, 3 residues past where the read stops, is filled in from the germline J gene. The gene calls are TRBV6-1 and TRBJ1-2; TRBD1 aligns across 8 bases. The CDR3 sequence is 15 residues long. Germline assignment: CDR1 MNHNS and CDR2 SASEGT. The DNA read from the CDR3 is TGTGCCAGCAGCGAATCACAGGGGGGTTTCTACGAC. Protein product: CASSESQGGFYD. The full CDR3 reads CASSESQGGFYDYTF.

With regard to this clone: The sequenced fragment ends 3 residues before the CDR3 boundary, so the rest is inferred from the germline J gene. The rearrangement links TRBV5-6 to TRBJ2-1; 7 nucleotides agree with TRBD1. Germline lookup yields CDR1 SGHDT and CDR2 YYEEEE. The V gene end was trimmed by 3 bases and the J gene end by 7 bases; junction bases not matched to a gene: 10. CDR3 length: 15 residues. The CDR3 here is CASSYDRVGGNEQFF. The sequenced CDR3 bases are TGTGCCAGCAGCTACGACAGGGTCGGTGGGAATGAG.

Concerning this clone: From the germline J gene comes the end of the CDR3, since the read stops 3 residues before it. The chain links TRBV20-1 to TRBJ2-1, with D possibly matching TRBD1 (5 bases). The CDR3 covers 14 residues. Looked up from germline, CDR1 is DFQATT and CDR2 is SNEGSKA (reference sequence). V was clipped by 5 bases and J by 4 bases, with 15 bases between them. CDR3 DNA (partial): TGCAGTGCTCATCAGGGAATAGTTTACAATGAG. Its protein is CSAHQGIVYNE. In full, the CDR3 reads CSAHQGIVYNEQFF.

Notes on this clone: With the read ending 3 residues before the CDR3 end, the germline J gene is used to fill in that end. V usage is TRBV18 and J usage is TRBJ1-1, with D hard to call. Germline V gene sequence: CDR1 KGHSH, CDR2 LQKENI. The V end lost 3 bases, the J end lost 5 bases, and 13 bases lay between the germline ends. The CDR3 runs 14 residues. This chain's CDR3 is CASSPGPQRTEAFF. Incomplete CDR3 DNA: TGTGCCAGCTCACCGGGCCCCCAGCGGACTGAA.

Remarks on this clone: Read data end 3 residues before the CDR3 end; the end is taken from the germline J gene. The V and J genes are TRBV4-1 and TRBJ2-2; 11 bases fit TRBD2. CDR1 is MGHRA, CDR2 YSYEKL, per germline. This CDR3 has 16 residues. Unmatched junction bases numbered 5, after V lost 4 bases and J lost 4 bases. CDR3 DNA, as far as it was read: TGCGCCAGCAGCCCTAGCGGGGGGACCAGCACCGGGGAG. This translates into CASSPSGGTSTGE. The CDR3 in full is CASSPSGGTSTGELFF.

As concerns this clone: The CDR3 extends 3 residues past the end of the read, so its final part is completed from the germline J gene. The chain links TRBV12-3 or TRBV12-4 to TRBJ2-1; 9 bases match TRBD2. The J segment lost 5 bases and the V segment lost 2 bases, leaving 4 bases of the junction unmatched. The length of the CDR3 is 15 residues. CDR3 sequence: CASSLYGGGDNEQFF. The sequenced part of the CDR3 DNA is TGTGCCAGCAGTTTATACGGCGGGGGGGACAATGAG.

As to this clone: The read gets to within 3 residues of the CDR3 end, and the germline J gene fills in the rest. The chain joins TRBV9 to TRBJ2-5; 9 bases map to TRBD1. There are 16 residues in the CDR3. CDR1 SGDLS and CDR2 YYNGEE come from the germline V gene. V shed 4 bases and J 2 bases; nucleotides not matched to a gene: 9. CDR3 DNA, as far as it was read: TGTGCCAGCAGCCCGGCAGACAGGGGGAGACAAGAGACC. Amino acids: CASSPADRGRQET. The whole CDR3 protein reads CASSPADRGRQETQYF.

With regard to this clone: The CDR3 goes on 3 residues after the read ends, and that part is filled in from the germline J gene. The chain combines TRBV29-1 with TRBJ2-7, with D possibly being TRBD2 (6 bases). The germline V gene has CDR1 SQVTM and CDR2 ANQGSEA. The length of the CDR3 is 14 residues. The V end lost 4 bases, the J end lost 0 bases, and 13 bases lay between the germline ends. Incomplete CDR3 DNA: TGCAGCGTTGTTGGCGCGGGGAGCTCCTACGAG. Protein sequence: CSVVGAGSSYE. The CDR3 reads in full as CSVVGAGSSYEQYF.

CDR3 in amino acids: CASSNRRGSTDTQYF. The DNA read from the CDR3 is TGTGCCAGTAGTAACCGGCGGGGTAGCACAGATACG. The chain couples TRBV19 to TRBJ2-3; tentative D call: TRBD2 (6 bases). The read terminates 3 residues before the CDR3 end, so the remaining end is supplied by the germline J gene. Germline CDR1 is LNHDA and CDR2 is SQIVND (reference sequence). V lost 4 bases and J 0 bases, leaving 11 bases between the germline ends. This CDR3 is built from 15 residues.

Points on this clone: Read sequence stops 3 residues before the CDR3 end, and the germline J gene provides the missing end. The V gene is TRBV5-1, the J gene TRBJ1-1; D remains ambiguous. The germline V gene encodes CDR1 SGHRS and CDR2 YFSETQ. The CDR3 length is 11 residues. CDR3: CASSLEREAFF. Incomplete CDR3 DNA: TGCGCCAGCAGCTTGGAGCGCGAA.

On this clone: The read ends 3 residues early relative to the CDR3; the germline J gene fills the gap. This chain uses TRBV18 with TRBJ1-2; 8 bases are shared with TRBD1. The CDR3 has 15 residues. CDR1 and CDR2 (germline): KGHSH, LQKENI. CDR3 protein: CASSPVSQGADTYTF. The part of the CDR3 DNA that was read is TGTGCCAGCTCACCAGTAAGTCAGGGGGCCGATACC.

Of note for this clone: The read stops 3 residues short of the end of the CDR3; the missing end is completed from the germline J gene. The chain has TRBV30 and TRBJ1-6, with D unclear. This CDR3 spans 15 amino acids. The ends were cut back, 3 bases at V and 4 bases at J, with 13 bases in the middle. The V gene's germline CDR1 is GTSNPN and CDR2 SVGIG (reference sequence). CDR3 sequence reads: CAWRPRLSYNSPLHF. CDR3 bases read: TGTGCCTGGAGGCCCCGTCTAAGTTATAATTCACCC.

A word on this clone: The CDR3 extends 3 residues past the end of the read, so its final part is completed from the germline J gene. This sequence joins TRBV2 and TRBJ2-1, with 7 bases aligning to TRBD2. J was trimmed by 8 bases and V by 8 bases; bases with no gene match: 9. The V gene's germline CDR1 is SNHLY and CDR2 FYNNEI. CDR3 length equals 13 residues. Incomplete CDR3 DNA: TGTGCCAGCGTGACTAGCCCTCGGCATGAG. Amino acids: CASVTSPRHE. The entire CDR3 is CASVTSPRHEQFF. The full variable domain, rest sourced from reference TRBV2 and TRBJ2-1, is EPEVTQTPSHQVTQMGQEVILRCVPISNHLYFYWYRQILGQKVEFLVSFYNNEISEKSEIFDDQFSVERPDGSNFTLKIRSTKLEDSAMYFCASVTSPRHEQFFGPGTRLTVL.

Details on this clone: The CDR3 goes on 3 residues after the read ends, and that part is filled in from the germline J gene. V and J are TRBV18 and TRBJ1-5; TRBD1 aligns across 9 bases. The junction had 4 bases not matched to a gene; V was cut back by 5 bases and J by 2 bases. CDR1 and CDR2 from the germline V gene are KGHSH and LQKENI. CDR3 length: 15 amino acids. CDR3 amino acids: CASSADRGGNQPQHF. The CDR3 DNA, read in part, is TGTGCCAGCTCAGCGGACAGGGGAGGCAATCAGCCC. Combining the CDR3 with reference TRBV18 and TRBJ1-5 gives the whole variable domain NAGVMQNPRHLVRRRGQEARLRCSPMKGHSHVYWYRQLPEEGLKFMVYLQKENIIDESGMPKERFSAEFPKEGPSILRIQQVVRGDSAAYFCASSADRGGNQPQHFGDGTRLSIL.

CDR3 in amino acids: CASSSKERFTDTQYF. CDR3 bases read: TGCGCCAGCAGCTCTAAGGAGCGGTTCACAGATACG. This chain links TRBV5-1 with TRBJ2-3; a weak D match, TRBD2 (5 bases). The DNA ends 3 residues before the CDR3 does, and the rest of the CDR3 is filled in from the germline J gene. The V gene lost 3 bases and the J gene lost 2 bases, with 13 bases spanning the gap. The CDR3 consists of 15 residues. Germline V gives CDR1 SGHRS, CDR2 YFSETQ.

Concerning this clone itself: The missing CDR3 end, 3 residues past where the read stops, is filled in from the germline J gene. This chain links TRBV4-2 with TRBJ2-5, with 10 nucleotides matching TRBD2. Trimming removed 4 bases from V and 5 bases from J; junction bases left unmatched: 16. This CDR3 is 18 amino acids long. CDR1 is LGHNA, CDR2 YNFKEQ, per germline. This chain's CDR3 is CASSPGVASGGFGETQYF. CDR3 bases read: TGTGCCAGCAGCCCTGGGGTGGCTAGCGGGGGATTTGGGGAGACC.